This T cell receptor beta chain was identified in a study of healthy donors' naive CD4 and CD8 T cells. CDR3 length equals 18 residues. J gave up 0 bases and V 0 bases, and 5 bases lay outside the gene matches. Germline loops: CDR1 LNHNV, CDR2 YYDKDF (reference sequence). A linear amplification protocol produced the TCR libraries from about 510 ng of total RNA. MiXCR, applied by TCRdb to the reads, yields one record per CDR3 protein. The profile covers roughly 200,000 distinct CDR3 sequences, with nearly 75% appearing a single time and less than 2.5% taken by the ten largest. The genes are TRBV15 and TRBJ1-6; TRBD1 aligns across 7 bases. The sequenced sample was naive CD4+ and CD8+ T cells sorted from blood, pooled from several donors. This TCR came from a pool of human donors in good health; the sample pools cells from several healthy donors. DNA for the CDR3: TGTGCCACCAGCAGAGAGAGGACAGGCCGCTCCTATAATTCACCCCTCCACTTT. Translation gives CATSRERTGRSYNSPLHF.